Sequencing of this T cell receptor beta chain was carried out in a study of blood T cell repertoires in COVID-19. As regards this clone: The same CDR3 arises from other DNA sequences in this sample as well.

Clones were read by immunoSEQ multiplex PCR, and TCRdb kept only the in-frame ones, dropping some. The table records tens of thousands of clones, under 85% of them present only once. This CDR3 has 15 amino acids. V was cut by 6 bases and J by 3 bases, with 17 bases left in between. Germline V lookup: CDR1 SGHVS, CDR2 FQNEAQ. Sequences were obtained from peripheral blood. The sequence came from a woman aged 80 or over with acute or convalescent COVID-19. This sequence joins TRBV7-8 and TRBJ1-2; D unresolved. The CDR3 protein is CASSSQASSDYGYTF. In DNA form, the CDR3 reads TGTGCCAGCAGTTCCCAGGCATCCTCTGACTATGGCTACACCTTC. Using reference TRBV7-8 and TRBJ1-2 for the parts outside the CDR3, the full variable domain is GAGVSQSPRYKVAKRGQDVALRCDPISGHVSLFWYQQALGQGPEFLTYFQNEAQLDKSGLPSDRFFAERPEGSVSTLKIQRTQQEDSAVYLCASSSQASSDYGYTFGSGTRLTVV.